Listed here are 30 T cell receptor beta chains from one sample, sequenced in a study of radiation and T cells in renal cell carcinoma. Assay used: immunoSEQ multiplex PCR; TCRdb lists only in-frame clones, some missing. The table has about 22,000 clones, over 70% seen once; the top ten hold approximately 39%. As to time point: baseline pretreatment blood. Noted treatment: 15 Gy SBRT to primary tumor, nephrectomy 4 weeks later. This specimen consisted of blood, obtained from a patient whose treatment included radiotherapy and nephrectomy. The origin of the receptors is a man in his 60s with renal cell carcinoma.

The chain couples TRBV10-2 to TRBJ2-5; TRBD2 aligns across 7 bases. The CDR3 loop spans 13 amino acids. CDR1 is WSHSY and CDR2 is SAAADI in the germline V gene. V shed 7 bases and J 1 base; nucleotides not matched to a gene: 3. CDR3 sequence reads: CASKRDFQETQYF. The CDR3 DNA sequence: TGCGCCAGCAAGCGGGACTTCCAAGAGACCCAGTACTTC.

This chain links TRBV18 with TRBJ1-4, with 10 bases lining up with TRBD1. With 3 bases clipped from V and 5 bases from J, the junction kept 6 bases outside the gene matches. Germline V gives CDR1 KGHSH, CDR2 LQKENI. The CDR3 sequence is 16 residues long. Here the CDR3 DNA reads TGTGCCAGCTCACCGGTACGGGGACAGGGGAATGAAAAACTGTTTTTT. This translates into CASSPVRGQGNEKLFF.

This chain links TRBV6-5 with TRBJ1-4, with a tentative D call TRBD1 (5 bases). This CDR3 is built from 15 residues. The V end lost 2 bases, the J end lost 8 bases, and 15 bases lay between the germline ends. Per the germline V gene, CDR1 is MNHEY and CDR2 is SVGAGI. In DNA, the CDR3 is TGTGCCAGCAGTTACATGGCAGGGAGCCAAGAAAAACTGTTTTTT. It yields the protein CASSYMAGSQEKLFF.

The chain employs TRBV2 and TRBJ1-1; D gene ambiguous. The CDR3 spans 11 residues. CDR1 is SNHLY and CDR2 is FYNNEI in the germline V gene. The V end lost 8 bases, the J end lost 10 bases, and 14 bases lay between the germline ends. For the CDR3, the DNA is TGTGCCAGCGGTGGGTTCTCGACAGCTTTCTTT. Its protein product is CASGGFSTAFF.

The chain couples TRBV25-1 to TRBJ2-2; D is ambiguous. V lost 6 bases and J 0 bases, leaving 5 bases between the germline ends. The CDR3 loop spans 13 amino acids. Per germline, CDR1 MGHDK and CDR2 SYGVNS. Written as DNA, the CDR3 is TGTGCCAGCAGCAAACCGAACACCGGGGAGCTGTTTTTT. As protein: CASSKPNTGELFF. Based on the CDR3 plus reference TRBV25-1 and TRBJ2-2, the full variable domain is EADIYQTPRYLVIGTGKKITLECSQTMGHDKMYWYQQDPGMELHLIHYSYGVNSTEKGDLSSESTVSRIRTEHFPLTLESARPSHTSQYLCASSKPNTGELFFGEGSRLTVL.

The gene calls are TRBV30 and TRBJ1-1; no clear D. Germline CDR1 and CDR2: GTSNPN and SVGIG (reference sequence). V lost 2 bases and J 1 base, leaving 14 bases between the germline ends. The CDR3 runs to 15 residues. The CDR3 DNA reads TGTGCCTGGAGTCCCCGGGTGGGGAGGAACACTGAAGCTTTCTTT. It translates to CAWSPRVGRNTEAFF.

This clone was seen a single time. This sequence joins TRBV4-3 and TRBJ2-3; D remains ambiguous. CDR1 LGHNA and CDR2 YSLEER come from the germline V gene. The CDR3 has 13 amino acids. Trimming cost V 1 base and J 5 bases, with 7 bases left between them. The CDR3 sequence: CASSQGIQDTQYF. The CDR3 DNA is TGCGCCAGCAGCCAAGGGATTCAAGATACGCAGTATTTT.

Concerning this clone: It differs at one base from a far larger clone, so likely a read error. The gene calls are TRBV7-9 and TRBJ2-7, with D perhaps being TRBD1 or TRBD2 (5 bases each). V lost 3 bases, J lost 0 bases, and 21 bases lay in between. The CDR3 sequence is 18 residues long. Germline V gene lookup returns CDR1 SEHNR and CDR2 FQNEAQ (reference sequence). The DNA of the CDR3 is TGTGCCAGCAGCTTGGTTCTGGGCCTGGGGGTGAGCTCCTACGAGCAGTACTTC. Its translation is CASSLVLGLGVSSYEQYF.

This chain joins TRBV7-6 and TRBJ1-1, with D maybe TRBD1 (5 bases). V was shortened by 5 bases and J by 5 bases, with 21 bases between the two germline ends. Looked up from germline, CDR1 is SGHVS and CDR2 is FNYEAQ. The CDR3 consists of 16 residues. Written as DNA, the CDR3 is TGTGCCAGCAGCCCAATCATCGGGGGGGTTGGTACTGAAGCTTTCTTT. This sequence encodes CASSPIIGGVGTEAFF.

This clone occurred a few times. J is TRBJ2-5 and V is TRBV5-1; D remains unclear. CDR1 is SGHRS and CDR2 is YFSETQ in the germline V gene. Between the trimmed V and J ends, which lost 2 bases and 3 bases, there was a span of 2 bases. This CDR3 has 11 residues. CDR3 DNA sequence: TGCGCCAGCAGCTTAAAAGAGACCCAGTACTTC. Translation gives CASSLKETQYF.

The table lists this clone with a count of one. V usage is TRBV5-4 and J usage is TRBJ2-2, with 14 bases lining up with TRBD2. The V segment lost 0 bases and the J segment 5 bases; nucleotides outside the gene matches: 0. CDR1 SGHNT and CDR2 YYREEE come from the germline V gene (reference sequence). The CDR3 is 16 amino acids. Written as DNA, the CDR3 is TGTGCCAGCAGCTTGGGGACTAGCGGGAGGACCGGGGAGCTGTTTTTT. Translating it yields CASSLGTSGRTGELFF.

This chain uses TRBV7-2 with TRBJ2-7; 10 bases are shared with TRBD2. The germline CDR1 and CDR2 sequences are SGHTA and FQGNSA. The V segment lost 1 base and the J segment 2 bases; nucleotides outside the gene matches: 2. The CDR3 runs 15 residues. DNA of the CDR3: TGTGCCAGCAGCTTAGGACTAGCGGGCACCTACGAGCAGTACTTC. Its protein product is CASSLGLAGTYEQYF.

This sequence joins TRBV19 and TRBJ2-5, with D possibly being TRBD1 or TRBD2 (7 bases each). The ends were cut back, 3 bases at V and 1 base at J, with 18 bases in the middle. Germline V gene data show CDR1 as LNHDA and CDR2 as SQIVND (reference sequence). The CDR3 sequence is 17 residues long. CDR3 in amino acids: CASSMSSGTAFQETQYF. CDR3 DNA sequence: TGTGCCAGTAGTATGTCGAGCGGGACAGCGTTCCAAGAGACCCAGTACTTC.

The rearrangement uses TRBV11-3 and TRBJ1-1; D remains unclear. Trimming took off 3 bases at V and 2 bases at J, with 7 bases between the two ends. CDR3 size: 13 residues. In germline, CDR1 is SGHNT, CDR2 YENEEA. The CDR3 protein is CASSLTLNTEAFF. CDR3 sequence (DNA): TGTGCCAGCAGCTTGACACTTAACACTGAAGCTTTCTTT. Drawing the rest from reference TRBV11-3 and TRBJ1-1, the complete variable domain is EAGVVQSPRYKIIEKKQPVAFWCNPISGHNTLYWYLQNLGQGPELLIRYENEEAVDDSQLPKDRFSAERLKGVDSTLKIQPAELGDSAVYLCASSLTLNTEAFFGQGTRLTVV.

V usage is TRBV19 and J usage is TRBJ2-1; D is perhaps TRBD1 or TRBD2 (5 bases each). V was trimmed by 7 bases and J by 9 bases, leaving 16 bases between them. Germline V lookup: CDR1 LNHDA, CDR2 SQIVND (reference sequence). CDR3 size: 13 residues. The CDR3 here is CASKRAGAGEQFF. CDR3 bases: TGTGCCAGTAAACGGGCTGGGGCGGGTGAGCAGTTCTTC.

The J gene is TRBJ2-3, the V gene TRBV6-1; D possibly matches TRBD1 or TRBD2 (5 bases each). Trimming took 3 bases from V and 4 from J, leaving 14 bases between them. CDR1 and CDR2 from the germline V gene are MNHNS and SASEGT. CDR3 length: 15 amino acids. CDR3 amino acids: CASSDGAQRADTQYF. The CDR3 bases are TGTGCCAGCAGTGACGGGGCACAGCGTGCAGATACGCAGTATTTT.

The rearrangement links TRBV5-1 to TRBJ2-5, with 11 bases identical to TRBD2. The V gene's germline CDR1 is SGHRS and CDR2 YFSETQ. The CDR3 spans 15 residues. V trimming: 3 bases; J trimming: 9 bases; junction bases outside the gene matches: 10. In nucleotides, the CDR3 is TGCGCCAGCAGCTCGGAGACTAGCGGGGAGGTGGCCCAGTACTTC. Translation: CASSSETSGEVAQYF.

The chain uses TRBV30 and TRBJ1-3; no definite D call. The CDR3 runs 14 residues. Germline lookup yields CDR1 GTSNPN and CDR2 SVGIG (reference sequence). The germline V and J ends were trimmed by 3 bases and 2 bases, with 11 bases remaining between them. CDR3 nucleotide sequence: TGTGCCTGGAGCTTCGACACCACTGGAAACACCATATATTTT. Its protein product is CAWSFDTTGNTIYF.

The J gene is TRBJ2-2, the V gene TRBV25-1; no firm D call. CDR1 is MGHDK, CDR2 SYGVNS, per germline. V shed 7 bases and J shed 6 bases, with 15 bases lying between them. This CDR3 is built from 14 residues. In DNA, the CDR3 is TGTGCCAGCACCGAAAATTGGGATGCCGGGGAGCTGTTTTTT. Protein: CASTENWDAGELFF.

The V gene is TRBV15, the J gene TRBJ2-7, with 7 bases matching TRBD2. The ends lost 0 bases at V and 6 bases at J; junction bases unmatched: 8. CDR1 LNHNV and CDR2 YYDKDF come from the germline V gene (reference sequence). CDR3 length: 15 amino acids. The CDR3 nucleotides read TGTGCCACCAGCAGAGATCTGGCGGGAGTTTCCGAGCAGTACTTC. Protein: CATSRDLAGVSEQYF.

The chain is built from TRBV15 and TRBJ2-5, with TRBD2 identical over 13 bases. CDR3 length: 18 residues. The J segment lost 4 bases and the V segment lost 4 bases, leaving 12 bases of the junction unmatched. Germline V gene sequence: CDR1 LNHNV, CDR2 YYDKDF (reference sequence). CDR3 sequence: CATSMDYPTSGRVETQYF. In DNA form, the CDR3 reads TGTGCCACCAGCATGGACTACCCAACTAGCGGGAGGGTAGAGACCCAGTACTTC.

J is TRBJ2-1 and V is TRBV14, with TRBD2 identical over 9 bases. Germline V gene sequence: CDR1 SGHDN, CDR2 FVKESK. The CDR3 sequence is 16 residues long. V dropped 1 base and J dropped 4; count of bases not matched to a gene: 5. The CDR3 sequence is CASSQGYSGRYNEQFF. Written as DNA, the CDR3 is TGTGCCAGCAGCCAAGGATATAGCGGGAGATACAATGAGCAGTTCTTC.

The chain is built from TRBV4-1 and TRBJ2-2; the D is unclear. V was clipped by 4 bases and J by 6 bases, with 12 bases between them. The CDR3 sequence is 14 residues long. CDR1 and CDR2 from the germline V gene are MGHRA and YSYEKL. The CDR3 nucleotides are TGCGCCAGCAGCCGGACGGACCTTTCCGGGGAGCTGTTTTTT. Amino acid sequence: CASSRTDLSGELFF.

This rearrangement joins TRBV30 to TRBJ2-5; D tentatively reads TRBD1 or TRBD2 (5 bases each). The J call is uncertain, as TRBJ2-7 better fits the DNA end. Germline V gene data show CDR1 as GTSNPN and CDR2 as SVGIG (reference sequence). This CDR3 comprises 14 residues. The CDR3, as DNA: TGTGCCTGGGCCACCGGGACGGCCCTCTACGAGCAGTACTTC. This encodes CAWATGTALYEQYF.

CDR3: CATTSGGNEQFF. For the CDR3, the DNA is TGTGCCACAACAAGCGGGGGCAATGAGCAGTTCTTC. The chain carries TRBV13 and TRBJ2-1; 8 positions match TRBD2. V was pared by 10 bases and J by 6 bases, with 5 bases of the junction left unmatched. The CDR3 contains 12 residues. Looked up from germline, CDR1 is PRHDT and CDR2 is FYEKMQ (reference sequence).

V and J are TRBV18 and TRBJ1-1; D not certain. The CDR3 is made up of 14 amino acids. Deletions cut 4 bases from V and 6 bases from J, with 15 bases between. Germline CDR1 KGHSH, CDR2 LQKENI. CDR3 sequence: CASSQVNRRAEAFF. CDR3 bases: TGTGCCAGCTCACAAGTGAACCGCCGGGCTGAAGCTTTCTTT.

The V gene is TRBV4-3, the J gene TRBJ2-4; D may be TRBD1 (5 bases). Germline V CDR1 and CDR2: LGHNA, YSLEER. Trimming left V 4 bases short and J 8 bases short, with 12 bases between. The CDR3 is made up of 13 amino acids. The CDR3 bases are TGCGCCAGCAGCCGGAACTTAGGGGACATTCAGTACTTC. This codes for CASSRNLGDIQYF.

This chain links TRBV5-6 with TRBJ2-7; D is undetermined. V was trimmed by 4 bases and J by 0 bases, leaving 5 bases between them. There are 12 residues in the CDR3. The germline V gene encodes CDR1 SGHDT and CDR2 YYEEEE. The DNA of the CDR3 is TGTGCCAGCAGCCGGGCCTCCTACGAGCAGTACTTC. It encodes CASSRASYEQYF.

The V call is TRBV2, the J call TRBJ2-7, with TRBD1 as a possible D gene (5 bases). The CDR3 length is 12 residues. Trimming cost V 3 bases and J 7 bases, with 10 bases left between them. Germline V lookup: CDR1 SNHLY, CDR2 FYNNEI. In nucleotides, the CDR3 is TGTGCCAGCAGTGATAGGGGCCGGGAGCAGTACTTC. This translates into CASSDRGREQYF.

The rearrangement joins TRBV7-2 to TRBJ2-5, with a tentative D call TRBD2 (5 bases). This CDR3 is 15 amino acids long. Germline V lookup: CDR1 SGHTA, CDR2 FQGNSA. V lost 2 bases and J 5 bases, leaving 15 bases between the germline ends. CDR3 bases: TGTGCCAGCAGCTTAAGTACGAGAGGGTGGGAGACCCAGTACTTC. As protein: CASSLSTRGWETQYF.